This record concerns one T cell receptor (beta chain) sequence. Naive-designated CD8 cells lacked CD45RO, were positively enriched for CCR7, and omitted terminally differentiated effector memory CD45RA+ cells. The sample comes from a study of shared clonotypes between healthy human individuals. Sequencing used immunoSEQ multiplex PCR; TCRdb keeps in-frame clones, though not all of them. Among under 850,000 clones listed, around 93% were seen once. Sequences were obtained from naive CD8+ T cells sorted from blood. This TCR derives from a man aged 25-40 years in good health.

CDR3 sequence (DNA): TGTGCCAGCAGTTCACCCCTAAGATCCATTGACAATGAGCAGTTCTTC. This encodes CASSSPLRSIDNEQFF. J is TRBJ2-1 and V is TRBV28; D is unresolved. This CDR3 is built from 16 residues. The germline V gene has CDR1 MDHEN and CDR2 SYDVKM. V was clipped by 4 bases and J by 5 bases, with 18 bases between them.